This T cell receptor beta chain derives from a study of blood T cells in healthy people across ages. Then a second PCR, running about 6 to 11 cycles, was carried out with a sample-barcoded 5' primer and a J-beta primer mix. TCRdb re-derived calls from the 5' RACE reads in MiXCR, one entry per CDR3 protein. In the table there are about 1.4 million distinct CDR3 sequences, approximately 59% of which are singletons. Every participating donor contributed around 9.5 milliliters of peripheral blood through a draw. Sequencing used blood. This clonotype originated in a man aged 18 to 30 in good health.

CDR3 coding DNA: TGTGCCACCAGTGATTTAAGGGGTGGACAGCGGACAGATACGCAGTATTTT. Its translation is CATSDLRGGQRTDTQYF. J is TRBJ2-3 and V is TRBV24-1, with a possible D match to TRBD1 (6 bases). Germline CDR1 is KGHDR and CDR2 is SFDVKD. V was cut by 1 base and J by 3 bases, with 16 bases left in between. The CDR3 length is 17 residues.